This is a list of T cell receptor beta chains from one sample in a study of molecular identifiers for immune sequencing clone quantification. TCRdb re-analysed the PCR reads in MiXCR, keeping a single row per CDR3 protein. The sample holds just under 650,000 distinct CDR3 sequences; about 20% are singletons and the top ten take approximately 0.9%. The sequencing sample was made of naive CD8+ T cells from blood, with Jurkat cell RNA spiked in. These receptors were taken from a human donor in good health. Some libraries in this study had Jurkat cell RNA spiked in. Both conserved end residues are part of each CDR3. A D gene is named only where the DNA matches it firmly. Some rows have no size entry. The others give once, few or many, or a class for an expanded clone.

D: -
length: 15
J: TRBJ1-6
size: few
V: TRBV19
CDR3: CASSMTTRGNSPLHF
DNA: TGTGCCAGTAGTATGACTACCAGAGGGAATTCACCCCTCCACTTT

D: TRBD1
length: 15
J: TRBJ1-2
size: -
V: TRBV20-1
CDR3: CSAKRPRQGAYGYTF
DNA: TGCAGTGCTAAACGCCCACGACAGGGGGCTTATGGCTACACCTTC

D: -
length: 17
J: TRBJ1-1
size: many
V: TRBV6-2/TRBV6-3
CDR3: CASSYSLFGAPNTEAFF
DNA: TGTGCCAGCAGTTACTCGTTGTTCGGGGCCCCGAACACTGAAGCTTTCTTT

D: -
length: 16
J: TRBJ1-4
size: -
V: TRBV28
CDR3: CASSLSSRRSDEKLFF
DNA: TGTGCCAGCAGTTTAAGTTCTCGGAGAAGCGATGAAAAACTGTTTTTT

D: -
length: 14
J: TRBJ2-3
size: many
V: TRBV5-1
CDR3: CASTGQDTTDTQYF
DNA: TGCGCCAGCACCGGACAAGATACCACAGATACGCAGTATTTT

D: TRBD1
length: 13
J: TRBJ1-2
size: -
V: TRBV20-1
CDR3: CSAIDRAGYGYTF
DNA: TGCAGTGCAATCGACAGGGCGGGCTATGGCTACACCTTC

D: -
length: 15
J: TRBJ1-5
size: many
V: TRBV19
CDR3: CASSWRGYSNQPQHF
DNA: TGTGCCAGTAGTTGGCGCGGATATAGCAATCAGCCCCAGCATTTT

D: TRBD2
length: 17
J: TRBJ2-1
size: -
V: TRBV4-2
CDR3: CASSQEIAGGQIDERFF
DNA: TGTGCCAGCAGCCAAGAAATAGCGGGAGGGCAGATAGATGAGCGGTTCTTC

D: TRBD2
length: 17
J: TRBJ2-2
size: many
V: TRBV4-3
CDR3: CASSQDLLAGSTGELFF
DNA: TGCGCCAGCAGCCAAGATCTATTAGCGGGGTCCACCGGGGAGCTGTTTTTT

D: -
length: 15
J: TRBJ1-1
size: many
V: TRBV4-3
CDR3: CASTNSPGGASEAFF
DNA: TGCGCCAGCACCAATTCTCCCGGGGGGGCTAGTGAAGCTTTCTTT

D: -
length: 14
J: TRBJ1-1
size: many
V: TRBV20-1
CDR3: CSVSPGHKNTEAFF
DNA: TGCAGTGTATCACCGGGACACAAGAACACTGAAGCTTTCTTT

D: -
length: 15
J: TRBJ1-3
size: -
V: TRBV14
CDR3: CASSQGEGSGNTIYF
DNA: TGTGCCAGCAGCCAAGGAGAGGGCTCTGGAAACACCATATATTTT

D: -
length: 14
J: TRBJ2-6
size: many
V: TRBV5-5
CDR3: CASSLGVGANVLTF
DNA: TGTGCCAGCAGCCTGGGTGTCGGGGCCAACGTCCTGACTTTC

D: TRBD1
length: 13
J: TRBJ1-6
size: many
V: TRBV12-3/TRBV12-4
CDR3: CASSPDRGSPLHF
DNA: TGTGCCAGCAGTCCCGACAGGGGATCACCCCTCCACTTT

D: -
length: 15
J: TRBJ2-5
size: many
V: TRBV20-1
CDR3: CSAHVQRGTQETQYF
DNA: TGCAGTGCGCACGTACAGAGAGGGACACAAGAGACCCAGTACTTC

D: -
length: 17
J: TRBJ2-3
size: many
V: TRBV29-1
CDR3: CSVDGLKGSTSTDTQYF
DNA: TGCAGCGTTGATGGTTTGAAGGGTTCCACGAGCACAGATACGCAGTATTTT

D: TRBD2
length: 15
J: TRBJ2-3
size: many
V: TRBV30
CDR3: CAWSSRLAGGRTQYF
DNA: TGTGCCTGGAGTTCGAGGCTAGCGGGAGGTCGGACGCAGTATTTT

D: -
length: 15
J: TRBJ2-2
size: many
V: TRBV7-9
CDR3: CASSLSLAGTGELFF
DNA: TGTGCCAGCAGCTTATCCCTCGCAGGGACCGGGGAGCTGTTTTTT

D: -
length: 17
J: TRBJ2-1
size: -
V: TRBV4-3
CDR3: CASSHQATSDPYNEQFF
DNA: TGCGCCAGCAGCCACCAGGCGACTTCTGATCCCTACAATGAGCAGTTCTTC

D: -
length: 13
J: TRBJ1-1
size: many
V: TRBV7-8
CDR3: CASSLRLNTEAFF
DNA: TGTGCCAGCAGCTTGAGACTCAACACTGAAGCTTTCTTT

D: -
length: 15
J: TRBJ1-5
size: many
V: TRBV4-1
CDR3: CASSQDPLSNQPQHF
DNA: TGCGCCAGCAGCCAAGATCCCCTTAGCAATCAGCCCCAGCATTTT

D: -
length: 13
J: TRBJ1-1
size: many
V: TRBV4-1
CDR3: CASSRGGDAEAFF
DNA: TGCGCCAGCAGCCGTGGTGGGGACGCTGAAGCTTTCTTT

D: TRBD2
length: 15
J: TRBJ2-3
size: -
V: TRBV7-3
CDR3: CASSLSTSGTDTQYF
DNA: TGTGCCAGCAGCTTAAGTACTAGCGGCACAGATACGCAGTATTTT

D: TRBD1
length: 14
J: TRBJ2-1
size: many
V: TRBV12-3/TRBV12-4
CDR3: CATTRGSSYNEQFF
DNA: TGTGCCACAACCAGGGGGAGCTCCTACAATGAGCAGTTCTTC

D: -
length: 16
J: TRBJ2-2
size: many
V: TRBV2
CDR3: CASIGPRQDSTGELFF
DNA: TGTGCCAGCATAGGTCCAAGACAGGACTCCACCGGGGAGCTGTTTTTT

D: TRBD2
length: 15
J: TRBJ2-4
size: -
V: TRBV30
CDR3: CAWGGLALAKNIQYF
DNA: TGTGCCTGGGGGGGACTAGCTCTAGCCAAAAACATTCAGTACTTC

D: -
length: 12
J: TRBJ2-3
size: many
V: TRBV11-2
CDR3: CASSHLVDTQYF
DNA: TGTGCCAGCAGCCACTTAGTGGATACGCAGTATTTT

D: TRBD1
length: 16
J: TRBJ1-3
size: many
V: TRBV12-5
CDR3: CASGLVLDRVGNTIYF
DNA: TGTGCTAGTGGTTTGGTACTCGACAGGGTCGGAAACACCATATATTTT

D: -
length: 15
J: TRBJ1-3
size: many
V: TRBV4-3
CDR3: CASSQDGISGNTIYF
DNA: TGCGCCAGCAGCCAAGATGGGATCTCTGGAAACACCATATATTTT

D: TRBD1
length: 16
J: TRBJ2-2
size: -
V: TRBV12-3/TRBV12-4
CDR3: CASSGVGGQGTGELFF
DNA: TGTGCCAGCAGTGGAGTTGGGGGACAGGGGACCGGGGAGCTGTTTTTT

D: -
length: 15
J: TRBJ1-5
size: many
V: TRBV2
CDR3: CASREGSGGNQPQHF
DNA: TGTGCCAGCAGAGAGGGTTCGGGGGGCAATCAGCCCCAGCATTTT

D: TRBD1
length: 13
J: TRBJ1-1
size: few
V: TRBV25-1
CDR3: CASSYRGPVWAFF
DNA: TGTGCCAGCAGTTACAGGGGGCCGGTTTGGGCTTTCTTT

D: -
length: 13
J: TRBJ2-7
size: -
V: TRBV20-1
CDR3: CSASFGNPYEQYF
DNA: TGCAGTGCTAGTTTCGGGAACCCCTACGAGCAGTACTTC

D: -
length: 12
J: TRBJ1-1
size: many
V: TRBV27
CDR3: CASSFPGQEAFF
DNA: TGTGCCAGCAGTTTTCCAGGGCAAGAAGCTTTCTTT

D: TRBD1
length: 17
J: TRBJ2-5
size: many
V: TRBV19
CDR3: CASSIYYTGTGKETQYF
DNA: TGTGCCAGTAGTATCTATTACACCGGGACAGGGAAAGAGACCCAGTACTTC

D: -
length: 16
J: TRBJ1-5
size: few
V: TRBV28
CDR3: CASSFTGTSDHQPQHF
DNA: TGTGCCAGCAGTTTTACCGGGACATCCGATCATCAGCCCCAGCATTTT

D: -
length: 16
J: TRBJ1-1
size: many
V: TRBV21-1
CDR3: CASSKWRTFMNTEAFF
DNA: TGTGCCAGCAGCAAATGGCGGACATTCATGAACACTGAAGCTTTCTTT

D: -
length: 15
J: TRBJ2-3
size: few
V: TRBV6-5
CDR3: CASKRETMLTDTQYF
DNA: TGTGCCAGCAAAAGGGAGACCATGCTCACAGATACGCAGTATTTT

D: -
length: 14
J: TRBJ2-3
size: many
V: TRBV5-1
CDR3: CASSFVSSTDTQYF
DNA: TGCGCCAGCAGCTTTGTCTCTAGCACAGATACGCAGTATTTT

D: -
length: 15
J: TRBJ2-1
size: few
V: TRBV7-6
CDR3: CASSPGDSYYNEQFF
DNA: TGTGCCAGCAGCCCCGGGGACTCCTACTACAATGAGCAGTTCTTC

D: TRBD1
length: 16
J: TRBJ2-7
size: -
V: TRBV19
CDR3: CASSMGFGTGGYEQYF
DNA: TGTGCCAGTAGTATGGGGTTCGGGACAGGCGGTTACGAGCAGTACTTC

D: -
length: 14
J: TRBJ2-5
size: many
V: TRBV29-1
CDR3: CSVIRTVLQETQYF
DNA: TGCAGCGTGATCAGGACAGTTCTCCAAGAGACCCAGTACTTC

D: -
length: 14
J: TRBJ2-2
size: -
V: TRBV12-3/TRBV12-4
CDR3: CASSPAGFTGGLFF
DNA: TGTGCCAGCAGCCCCGCGGGGTTCACCGGGGGGCTGTTTTTT

D: -
length: 13
J: TRBJ1-1
size: -
V: TRBV4-3
CDR3: CASSQEPGTEAFF
DNA: TGCGCCAGCAGCCAAGAACCAGGGACTGAAGCTTTCTTT

D: -
length: 15
J: TRBJ2-3
size: many
V: TRBV24-1
CDR3: CATSLTRDHTDTQYF
DNA: TGTGCCACCAGTCTGACCCGGGACCACACAGATACGCAGTATTTT